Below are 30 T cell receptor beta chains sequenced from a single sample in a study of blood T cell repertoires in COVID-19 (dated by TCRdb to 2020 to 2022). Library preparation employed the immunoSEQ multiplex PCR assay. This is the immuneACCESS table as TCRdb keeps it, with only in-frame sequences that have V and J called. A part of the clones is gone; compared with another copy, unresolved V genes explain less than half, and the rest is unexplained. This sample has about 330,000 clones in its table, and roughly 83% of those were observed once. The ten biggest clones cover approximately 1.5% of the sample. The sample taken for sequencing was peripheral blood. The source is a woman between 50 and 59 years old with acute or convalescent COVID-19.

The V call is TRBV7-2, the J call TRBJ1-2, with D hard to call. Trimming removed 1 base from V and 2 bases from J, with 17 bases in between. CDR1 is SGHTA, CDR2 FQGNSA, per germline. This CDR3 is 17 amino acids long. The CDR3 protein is CASSLGFGGYGNYGYTF. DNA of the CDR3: TGTGCCAGCAGCTTAGGCTTCGGCGGGTACGGGAACTATGGCTACACCTTC.

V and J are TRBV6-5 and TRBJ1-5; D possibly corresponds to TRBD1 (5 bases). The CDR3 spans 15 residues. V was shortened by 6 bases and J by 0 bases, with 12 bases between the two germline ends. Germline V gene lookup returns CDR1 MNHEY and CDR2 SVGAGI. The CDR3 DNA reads TGTGCCAGCAGCCCCGACAGTTATAGCAATCAGCCCCAGCATTTT. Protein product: CASSPDSYSNQPQHF.

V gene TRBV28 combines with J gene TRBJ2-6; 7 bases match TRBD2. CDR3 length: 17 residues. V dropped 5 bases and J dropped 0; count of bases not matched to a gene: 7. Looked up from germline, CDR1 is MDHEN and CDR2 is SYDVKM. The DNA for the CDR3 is TGTGCCAGCAGTAAGCGGGACGGCACCTCTGGGGCCAACGTCCTGACTTTC. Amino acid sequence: CASSKRDGTSGANVLTF.

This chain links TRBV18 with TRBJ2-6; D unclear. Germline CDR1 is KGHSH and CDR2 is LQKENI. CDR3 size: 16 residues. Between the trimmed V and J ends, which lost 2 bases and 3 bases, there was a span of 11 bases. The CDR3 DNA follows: TGTGCCAGCTCACCAGGTAGAGCTAGTGGGGCCAACGTCCTGACTTTC. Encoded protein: CASSPGRASGANVLTF.

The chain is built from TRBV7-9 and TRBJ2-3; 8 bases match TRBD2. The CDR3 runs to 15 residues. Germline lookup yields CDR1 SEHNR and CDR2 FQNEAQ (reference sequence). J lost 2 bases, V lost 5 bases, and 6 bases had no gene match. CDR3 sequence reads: CASSQTSAATDTQYF. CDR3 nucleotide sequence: TGTGCCAGCAGCCAGACTAGCGCAGCCACAGATACGCAGTATTTT.

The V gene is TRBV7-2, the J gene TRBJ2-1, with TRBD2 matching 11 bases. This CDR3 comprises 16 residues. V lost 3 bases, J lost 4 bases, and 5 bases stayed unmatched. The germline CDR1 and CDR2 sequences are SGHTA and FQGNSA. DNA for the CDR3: TGTGCCAGCAGCTTGGCGACTAGCGGGACTTACAATGAGCAGTTCTTC. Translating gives CASSLATSGTYNEQFF.

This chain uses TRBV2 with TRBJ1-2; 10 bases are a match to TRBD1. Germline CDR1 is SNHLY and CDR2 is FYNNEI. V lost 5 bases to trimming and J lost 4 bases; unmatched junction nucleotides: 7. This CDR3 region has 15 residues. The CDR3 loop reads CASSYRDRGSYGYTF. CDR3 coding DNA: TGTGCCAGCAGTTACCGGGACAGGGGATCCTATGGCTACACCTTC. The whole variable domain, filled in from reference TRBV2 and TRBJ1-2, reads EPEVTQTPSHQVTQMGQEVILRCVPISNHLYFYWYRQILGQKVEFLVSFYNNEISEKSEIFDDQFSVERPDGSNFTLKIRSTKLEDSAMYFCASSYRDRGSYGYTFGSGTRLTVV.

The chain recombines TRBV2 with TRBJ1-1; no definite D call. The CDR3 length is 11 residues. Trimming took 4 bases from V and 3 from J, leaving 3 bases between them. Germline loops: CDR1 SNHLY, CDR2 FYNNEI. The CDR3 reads CASSGHTEAFF. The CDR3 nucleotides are TGTGCCAGCAGTGGGCACACTGAAGCTTTCTTT.

The CDR3 bases are TGTGCCAGCAGCGTCAGCTCGAGAGGGATAAGTCAAGAGACCCAGTACTTC. It translates to CASSVSSRGISQETQYF. The chain links TRBV9 to TRBJ2-5; D is possibly TRBD2 (5 bases). This CDR3 is built from 17 residues. V shed 2 bases and J shed 2 bases, with 19 bases lying between them. Germline CDR1 and CDR2: SGDLS and YYNGEE.

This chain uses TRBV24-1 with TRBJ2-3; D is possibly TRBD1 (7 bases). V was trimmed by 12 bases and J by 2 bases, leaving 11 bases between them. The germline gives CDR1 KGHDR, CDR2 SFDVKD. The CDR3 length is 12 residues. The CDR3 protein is CAAGQTTDTQYF. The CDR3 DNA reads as TGTGCCGCGGGACAGACCACAGATACGCAGTATTTT.

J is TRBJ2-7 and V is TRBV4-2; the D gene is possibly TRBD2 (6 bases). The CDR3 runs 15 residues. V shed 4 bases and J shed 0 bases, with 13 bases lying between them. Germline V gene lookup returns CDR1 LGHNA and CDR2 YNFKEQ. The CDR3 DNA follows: TGTGCCAGCAGCCCCGAGACTAGGGCCTCCTACGAGCAGTACTTC. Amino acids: CASSPETRASYEQYF.

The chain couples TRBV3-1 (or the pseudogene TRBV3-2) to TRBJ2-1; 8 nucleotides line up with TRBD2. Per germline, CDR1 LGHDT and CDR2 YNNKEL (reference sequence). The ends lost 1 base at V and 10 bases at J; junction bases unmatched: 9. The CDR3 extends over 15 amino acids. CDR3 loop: CASSQVSGLGVEQFF. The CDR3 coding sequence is TGTGCCAGCAGCCAAGTTTCGGGACTAGGAGTCGAGCAGTTCTTC.

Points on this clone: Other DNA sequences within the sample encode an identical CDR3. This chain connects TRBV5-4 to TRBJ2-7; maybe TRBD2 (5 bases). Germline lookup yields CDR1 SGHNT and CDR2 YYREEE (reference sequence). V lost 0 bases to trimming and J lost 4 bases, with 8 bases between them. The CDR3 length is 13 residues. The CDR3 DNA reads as TGTGCCAGCAGCTTGGCCGGGGTATACGAGCAGTACTTC. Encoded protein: CASSLAGVYEQYF.

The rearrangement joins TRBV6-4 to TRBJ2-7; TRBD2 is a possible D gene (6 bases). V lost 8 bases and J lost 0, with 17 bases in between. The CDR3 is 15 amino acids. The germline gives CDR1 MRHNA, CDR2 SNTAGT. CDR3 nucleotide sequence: TGTGCCAGCGGCCCCCTTCGCGGGGTCTCCTACGAGCAGTACTTC. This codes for CASGPLRGVSYEQYF.

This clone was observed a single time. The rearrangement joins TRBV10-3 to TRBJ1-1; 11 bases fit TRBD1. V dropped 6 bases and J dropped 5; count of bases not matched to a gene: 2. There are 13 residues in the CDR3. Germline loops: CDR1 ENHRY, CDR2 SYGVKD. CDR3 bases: TGTGCCATCAGCGGGACAGGGGGGACTGAAGCTTTCTTT. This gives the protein CAISGTGGTEAFF.

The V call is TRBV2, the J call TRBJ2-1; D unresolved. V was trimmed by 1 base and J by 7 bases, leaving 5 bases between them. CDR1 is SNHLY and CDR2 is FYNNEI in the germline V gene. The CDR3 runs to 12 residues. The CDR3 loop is CASSEDINEQFF. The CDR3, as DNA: TGTGCCAGCAGTGAAGACATTAATGAGCAGTTCTTC.

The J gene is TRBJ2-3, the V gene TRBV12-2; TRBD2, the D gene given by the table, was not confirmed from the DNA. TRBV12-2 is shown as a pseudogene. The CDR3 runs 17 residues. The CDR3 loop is CASRLALRRRRTDTQYF. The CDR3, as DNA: TGTGCAAGTCGCTTAGCGCTCCGTCGCCGGAGGACAGATACGCAGTATTTT.

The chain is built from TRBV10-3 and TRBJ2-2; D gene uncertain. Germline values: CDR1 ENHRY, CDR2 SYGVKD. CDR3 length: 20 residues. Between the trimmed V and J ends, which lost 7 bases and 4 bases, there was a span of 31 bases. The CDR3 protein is CAIKNVTGVVGLKPTGELFF. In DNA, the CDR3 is TGTGCCATCAAGAACGTCACCGGTGTGGTTGGTCTAAAACCCACCGGGGAGCTGTTTTTT.

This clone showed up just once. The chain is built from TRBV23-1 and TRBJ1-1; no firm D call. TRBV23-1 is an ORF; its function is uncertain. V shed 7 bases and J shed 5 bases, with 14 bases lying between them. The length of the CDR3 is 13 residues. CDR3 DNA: TGCGCCAGCACTCTCATACGGTTGACTGAAGCTTTCTTT. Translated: CASTLIRLTEAFF.

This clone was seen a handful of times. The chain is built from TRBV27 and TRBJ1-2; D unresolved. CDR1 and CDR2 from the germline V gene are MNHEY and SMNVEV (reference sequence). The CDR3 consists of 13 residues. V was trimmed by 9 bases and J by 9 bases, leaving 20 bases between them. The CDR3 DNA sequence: TGTGCCAGTACACAGTTCGAGGGTGGAAGCTACACCTTC. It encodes CASTQFEGGSYTF.

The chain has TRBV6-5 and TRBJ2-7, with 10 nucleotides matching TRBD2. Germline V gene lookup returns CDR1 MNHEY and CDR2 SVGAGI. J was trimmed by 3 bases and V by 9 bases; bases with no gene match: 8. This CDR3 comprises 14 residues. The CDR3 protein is CASRTSGLNYEQYF. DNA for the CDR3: TGTGCCAGTCGGACTAGCGGCCTAAACTACGAGCAGTACTTC.

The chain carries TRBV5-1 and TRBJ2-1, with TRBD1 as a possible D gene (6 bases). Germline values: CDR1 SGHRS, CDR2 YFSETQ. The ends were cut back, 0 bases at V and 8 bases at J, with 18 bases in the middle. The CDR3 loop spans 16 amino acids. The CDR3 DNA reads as TGCGCCAGCAGCTTGGTAGCCGGGACATCAAGGCATGAGCAGTTCTTC. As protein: CASSLVAGTSRHEQFF.

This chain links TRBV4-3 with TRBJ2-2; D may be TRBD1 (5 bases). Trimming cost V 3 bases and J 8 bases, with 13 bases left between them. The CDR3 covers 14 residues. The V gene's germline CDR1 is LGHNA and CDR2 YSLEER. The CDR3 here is CASSHSRQMGELFF. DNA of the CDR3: TGCGCCAGCAGCCATTCGAGACAGATGGGGGAGCTGTTTTTT.

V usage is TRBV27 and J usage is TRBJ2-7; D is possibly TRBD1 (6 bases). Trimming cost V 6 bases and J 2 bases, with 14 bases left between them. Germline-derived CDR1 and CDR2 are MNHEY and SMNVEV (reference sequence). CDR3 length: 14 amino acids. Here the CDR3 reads CASRNVWGPYEQYF. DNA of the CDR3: TGTGCCAGCAGGAATGTCTGGGGGCCCTACGAGCAGTACTTC.

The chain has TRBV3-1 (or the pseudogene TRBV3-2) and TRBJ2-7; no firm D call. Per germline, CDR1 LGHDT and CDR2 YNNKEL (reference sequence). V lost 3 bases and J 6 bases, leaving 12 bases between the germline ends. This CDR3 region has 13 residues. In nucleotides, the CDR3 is TGTGCCAGCAGCCATCGTGAGGTACCCGAGCAGTACTTC. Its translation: CASSHREVPEQYF.

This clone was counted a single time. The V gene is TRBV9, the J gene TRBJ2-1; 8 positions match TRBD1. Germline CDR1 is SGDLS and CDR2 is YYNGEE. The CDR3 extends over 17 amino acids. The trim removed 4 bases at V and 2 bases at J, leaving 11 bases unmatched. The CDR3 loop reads CASSPDRAGPTYNEQFF. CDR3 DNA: TGTGCCAGCAGCCCGGACAGGGCCGGGCCCACCTACAATGAGCAGTTCTTC.

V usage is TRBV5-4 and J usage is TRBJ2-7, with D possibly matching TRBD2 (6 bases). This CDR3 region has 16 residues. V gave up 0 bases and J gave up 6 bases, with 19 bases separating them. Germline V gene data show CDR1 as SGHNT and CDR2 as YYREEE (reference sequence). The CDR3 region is CASSLGTRDSLREQYF. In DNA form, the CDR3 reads TGTGCCAGCAGCTTGGGGACCCGGGACTCCCTACGCGAGCAGTACTTC.

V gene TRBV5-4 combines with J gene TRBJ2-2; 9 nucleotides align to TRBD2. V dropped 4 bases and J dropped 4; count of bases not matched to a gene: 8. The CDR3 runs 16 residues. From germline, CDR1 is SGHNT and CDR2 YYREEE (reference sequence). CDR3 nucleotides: TGTGCCAGCAGCCAACCCGGACTAGCGTTCACCGGGGAGCTGTTTTTT. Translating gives CASSQPGLAFTGELFF. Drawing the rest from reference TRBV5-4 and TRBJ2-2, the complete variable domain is ETGVTQSPTHLIKTRGQQVTLRCSSQSGHNTVSWYQQALGQGPQFIFQYYREEENGRGNFPPRFSGLQFPNYSSELNVNALELDDSALYLCASSQPGLAFTGELFFGEGSRLTVL.

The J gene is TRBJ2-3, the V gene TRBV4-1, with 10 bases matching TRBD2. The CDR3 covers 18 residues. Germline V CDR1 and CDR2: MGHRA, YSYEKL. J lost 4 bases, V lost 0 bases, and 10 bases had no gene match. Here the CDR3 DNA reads TGCGCCAGCAGCCAAGATCGGGCTAGCGGGAGCGGGCCAGATACGCAGTATTTT. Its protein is CASSQDRASGSGPDTQYF.

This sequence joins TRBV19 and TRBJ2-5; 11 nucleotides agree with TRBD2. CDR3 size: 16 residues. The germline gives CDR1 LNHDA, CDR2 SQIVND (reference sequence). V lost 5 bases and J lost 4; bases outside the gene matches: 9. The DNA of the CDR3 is TGTGCCAGTAGTCCACTAGCGGGAGTATCTACAGAGACCCAGTACTTC. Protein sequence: CASSPLAGVSTETQYF.